The clone carrying this T cell receptor (beta chain) showed up many times. Both iRepertoire HTBI primers and Arm-PCR of CDR3 regions were used to build the TCR beta libraries. Using its own MiXCR run on the multiplex PCR reads, TCRdb lists one record per CDR3 protein. The data hold around 470,000 distinct CDR3 sequences, with about 14% observed a single time. The time point was: newly diagnosed GD, antithyroid drugs for less than 3 months. From PBMCs, RNA was extracted and then used to make the TCR library. Investigators report Graves' disease was diagnosed under American Thyroid Association guidelines. Staff drew around 10 milliliters of peripheral blood into EDTA tubes. The entry originates in a study of regulatory T cells in long-lasting Graves disease. Per the germline V gene, CDR1 is MDHEN and CDR2 is SYDVKM. CDR3 length equals 15 residues. Trimming removed 2 bases at V and 5 bases at J, with 16 bases between.

This sample was also put to use in a study of T cells in Graves' hyperthyroidism and ophthalmopathy.

The chain uses TRBV28 and TRBJ2-7; possible D gene TRBD1, 6 bases. This receptor was taken from a woman aged 45-65 years with Graves disease. Sequencing used peripheral blood mononuclear cells (PBMCs), obtained at new diagnosis, from a patient treated with antithyroid drugs. For the CDR3, the DNA is TGTGCCAGCAGTTTAGAAGACAGGCTTCTCAACGAGCAGTACTTC. It translates to CASSLEDRLLNEQYF.